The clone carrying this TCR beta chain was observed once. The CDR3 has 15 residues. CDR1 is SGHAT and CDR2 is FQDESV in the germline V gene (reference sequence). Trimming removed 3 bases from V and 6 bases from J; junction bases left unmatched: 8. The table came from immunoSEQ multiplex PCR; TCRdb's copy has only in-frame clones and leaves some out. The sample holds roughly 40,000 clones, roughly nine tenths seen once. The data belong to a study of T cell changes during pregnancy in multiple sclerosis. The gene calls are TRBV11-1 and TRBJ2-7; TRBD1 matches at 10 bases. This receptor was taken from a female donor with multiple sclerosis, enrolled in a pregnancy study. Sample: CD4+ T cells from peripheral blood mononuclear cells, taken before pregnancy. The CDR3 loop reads CASSLLTGGLGEQYF. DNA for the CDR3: TGTGCCAGCAGCTTGCTGACAGGGGGCTTGGGCGAGCAGTACTTC.